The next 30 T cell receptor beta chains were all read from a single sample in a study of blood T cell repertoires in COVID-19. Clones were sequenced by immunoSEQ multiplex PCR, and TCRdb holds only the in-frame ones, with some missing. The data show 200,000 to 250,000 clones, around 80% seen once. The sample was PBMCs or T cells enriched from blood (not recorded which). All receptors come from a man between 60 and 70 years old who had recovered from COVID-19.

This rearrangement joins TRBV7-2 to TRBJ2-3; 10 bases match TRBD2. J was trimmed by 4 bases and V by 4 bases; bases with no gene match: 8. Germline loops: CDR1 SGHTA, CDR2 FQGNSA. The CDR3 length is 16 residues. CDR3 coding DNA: TGTGCCAGCAGCTCCCGGACTAGCGGAGAGGCAGATACGCAGTATTTT. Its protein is CASSSRTSGEADTQYF.

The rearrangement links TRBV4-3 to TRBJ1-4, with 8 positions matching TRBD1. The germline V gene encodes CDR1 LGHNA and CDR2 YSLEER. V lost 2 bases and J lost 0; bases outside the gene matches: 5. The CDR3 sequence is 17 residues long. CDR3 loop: CASSQTGGYATNEKLFF. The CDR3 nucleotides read TGCGCCAGCAGCCAAACAGGGGGATATGCAACTAATGAAAAACTGTTTTTT.

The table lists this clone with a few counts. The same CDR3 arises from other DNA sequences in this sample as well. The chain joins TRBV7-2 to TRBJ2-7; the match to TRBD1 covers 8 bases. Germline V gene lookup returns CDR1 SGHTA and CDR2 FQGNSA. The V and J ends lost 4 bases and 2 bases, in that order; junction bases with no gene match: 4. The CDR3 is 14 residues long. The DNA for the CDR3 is TGTGCCAGCAGCTCCGGGACAGGCCCCTACGAGCAGTACTTC. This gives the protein CASSSGTGPYEQYF.

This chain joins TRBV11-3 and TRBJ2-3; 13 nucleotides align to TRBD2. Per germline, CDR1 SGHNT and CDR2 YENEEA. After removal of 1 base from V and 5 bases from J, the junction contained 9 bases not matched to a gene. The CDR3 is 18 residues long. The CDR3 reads CASSLGTSGGAGIDTQYF. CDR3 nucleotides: TGTGCCAGCAGCTTAGGCACTAGCGGGGGGGCCGGTATAGATACGCAGTATTTT.

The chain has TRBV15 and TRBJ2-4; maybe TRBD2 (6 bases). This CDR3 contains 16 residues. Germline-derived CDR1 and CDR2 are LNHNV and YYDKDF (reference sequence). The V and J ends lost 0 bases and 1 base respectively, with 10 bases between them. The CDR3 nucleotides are TGTGCCACCAGCAGAGATCTGGAGGGTGCCAAAAACATTCAGTACTTC. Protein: CATSRDLEGAKNIQYF.

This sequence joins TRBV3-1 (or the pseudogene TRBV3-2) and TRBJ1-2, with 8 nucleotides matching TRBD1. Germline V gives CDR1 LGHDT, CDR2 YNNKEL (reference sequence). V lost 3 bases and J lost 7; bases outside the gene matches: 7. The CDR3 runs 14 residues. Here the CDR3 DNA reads TGTGCCAGCAGCCATCTGACAGGGGAGGTTGGCTACACCTTC. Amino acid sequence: CASSHLTGEVGYTF.

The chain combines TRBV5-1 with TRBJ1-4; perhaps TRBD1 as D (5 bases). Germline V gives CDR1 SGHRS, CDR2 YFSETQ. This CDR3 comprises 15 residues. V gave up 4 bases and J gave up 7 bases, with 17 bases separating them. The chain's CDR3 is CASSRLTGTGEKLFF. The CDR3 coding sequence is TGCGCCAGCAGCCGCCTGACCGGCACAGGTGAAAAACTGTTTTTT.

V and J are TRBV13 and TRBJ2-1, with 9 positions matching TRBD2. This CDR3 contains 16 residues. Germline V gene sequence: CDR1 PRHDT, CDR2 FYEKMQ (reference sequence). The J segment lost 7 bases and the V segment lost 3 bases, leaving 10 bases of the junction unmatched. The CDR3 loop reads CASSLKRGAFRNEQFF. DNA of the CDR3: TGTGCCAGCAGCTTGAAGCGGGGGGCCTTCAGAAATGAGCAGTTCTTC.

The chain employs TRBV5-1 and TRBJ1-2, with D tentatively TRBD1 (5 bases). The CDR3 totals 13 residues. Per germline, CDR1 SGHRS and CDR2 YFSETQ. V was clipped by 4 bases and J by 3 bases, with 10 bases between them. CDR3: CASSAGQDYGYTF. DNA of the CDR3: TGCGCCAGCAGCGCTGGACAAGACTATGGCTACACCTTC.

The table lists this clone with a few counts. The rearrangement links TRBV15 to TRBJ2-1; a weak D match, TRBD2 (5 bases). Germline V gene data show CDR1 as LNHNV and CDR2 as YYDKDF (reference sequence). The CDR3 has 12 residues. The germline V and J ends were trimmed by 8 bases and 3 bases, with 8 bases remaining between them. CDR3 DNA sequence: TGTGCCACCGGTCGGGGCTACAATGAGCAGTTCTTC. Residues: CATGRGYNEQFF.

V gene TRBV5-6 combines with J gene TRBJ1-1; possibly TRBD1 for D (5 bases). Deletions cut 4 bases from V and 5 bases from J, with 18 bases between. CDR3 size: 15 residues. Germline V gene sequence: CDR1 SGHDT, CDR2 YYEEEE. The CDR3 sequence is CASSQRPSGETEAFF. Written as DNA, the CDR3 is TGTGCCAGCAGCCAAAGGCCATCGGGGGAAACTGAAGCTTTCTTT. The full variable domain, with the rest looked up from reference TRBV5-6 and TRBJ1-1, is DAGVTQSPTHLIKTRGQQVTLRCSPKSGHDTVSWYQQALGQGPQFIFQYYEEEERQRGNFPDRFSGHQFPNYSSELNVNALLLGDSALYLCASSQRPSGETEAFFGQGTRLTVV.

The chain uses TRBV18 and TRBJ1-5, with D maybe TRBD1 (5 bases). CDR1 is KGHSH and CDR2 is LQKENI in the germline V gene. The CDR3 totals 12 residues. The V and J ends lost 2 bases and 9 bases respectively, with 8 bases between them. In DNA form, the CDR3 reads TGTGCCAGCTCACCAGGGGGAGGGCCCCAGCATTTT. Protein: CASSPGGGPQHF.

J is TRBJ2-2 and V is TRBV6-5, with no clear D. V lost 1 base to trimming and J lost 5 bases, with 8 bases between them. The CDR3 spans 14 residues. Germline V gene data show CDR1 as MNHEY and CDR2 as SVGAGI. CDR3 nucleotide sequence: TGTGCCAGCAGTTACTTCTCTAGGACCGGGGAGCTGTTTTTT. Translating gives CASSYFSRTGELFF.

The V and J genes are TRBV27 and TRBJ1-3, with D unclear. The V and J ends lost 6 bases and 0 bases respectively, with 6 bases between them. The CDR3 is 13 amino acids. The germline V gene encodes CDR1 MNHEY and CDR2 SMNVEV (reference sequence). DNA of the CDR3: TGTGCCAGCAGAGACTACTCTGGAAACACCATATATTTT. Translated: CASRDYSGNTIYF.

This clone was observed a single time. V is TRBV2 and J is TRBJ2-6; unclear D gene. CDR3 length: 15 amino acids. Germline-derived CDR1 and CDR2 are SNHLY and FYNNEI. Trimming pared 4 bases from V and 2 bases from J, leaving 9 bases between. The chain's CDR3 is CASSGRQAGANVLTF. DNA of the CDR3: TGTGCCAGCAGTGGGCGACAAGCTGGGGCCAACGTCCTGACTTTC.

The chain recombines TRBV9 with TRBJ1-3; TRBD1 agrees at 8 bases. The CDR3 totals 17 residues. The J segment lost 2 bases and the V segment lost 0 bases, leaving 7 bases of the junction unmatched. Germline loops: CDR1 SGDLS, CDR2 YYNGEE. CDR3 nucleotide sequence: TGTGCCAGCAGCGTAGATGGGACAGGTAACGCTGGAAACACCATATATTTT. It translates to CASSVDGTGNAGNTIYF.

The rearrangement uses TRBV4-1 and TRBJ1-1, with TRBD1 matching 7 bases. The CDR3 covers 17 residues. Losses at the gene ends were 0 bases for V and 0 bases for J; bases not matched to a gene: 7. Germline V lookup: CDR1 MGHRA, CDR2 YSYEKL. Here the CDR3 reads CASSQDIQGLMNTEAFF. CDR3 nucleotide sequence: TGCGCCAGCAGCCAAGATATACAGGGGCTAATGAACACTGAAGCTTTCTTT.

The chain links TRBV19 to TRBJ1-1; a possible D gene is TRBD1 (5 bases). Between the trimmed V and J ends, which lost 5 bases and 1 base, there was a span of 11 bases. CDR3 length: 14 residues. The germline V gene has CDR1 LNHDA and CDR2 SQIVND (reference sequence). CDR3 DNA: TGTGCCAGTAGTCCGATAGACAGGAACACTGAAGCTTTCTTT. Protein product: CASSPIDRNTEAFF.

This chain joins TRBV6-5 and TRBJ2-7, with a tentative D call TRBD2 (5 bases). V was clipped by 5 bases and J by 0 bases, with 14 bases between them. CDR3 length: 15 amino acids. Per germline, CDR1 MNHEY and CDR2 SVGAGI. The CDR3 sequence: CASSLGVPLSYEQYF. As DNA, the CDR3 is TGTGCCAGCAGTCTCGGGGTCCCGCTCTCCTACGAGCAGTACTTC.

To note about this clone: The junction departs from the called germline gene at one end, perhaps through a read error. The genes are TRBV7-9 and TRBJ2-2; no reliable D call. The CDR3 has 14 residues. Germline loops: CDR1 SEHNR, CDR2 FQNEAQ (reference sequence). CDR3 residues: CASSLNENPGELFF. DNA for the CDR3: TGTGCCAGCAGCTTAAACGAGAACCCCGGGGAGCTGTTTTTT.

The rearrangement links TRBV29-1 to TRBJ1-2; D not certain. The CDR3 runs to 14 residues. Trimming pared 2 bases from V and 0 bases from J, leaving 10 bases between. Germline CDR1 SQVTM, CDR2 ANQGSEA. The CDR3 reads CSVELGTANYGYTF. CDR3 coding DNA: TGCAGCGTTGAACTGGGCACTGCTAACTATGGCTACACCTTC. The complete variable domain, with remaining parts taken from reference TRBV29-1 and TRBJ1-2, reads SAVISQKPSRDICQRGTSLTIQCQVDSQVTMMFWYRQQPGQSLTLIATANQGSEATYESGFVIDKFPISRPNLTFSTLTVSNMSPEDSSIYLCSVELGTANYGYTFGSGTRLTVV.

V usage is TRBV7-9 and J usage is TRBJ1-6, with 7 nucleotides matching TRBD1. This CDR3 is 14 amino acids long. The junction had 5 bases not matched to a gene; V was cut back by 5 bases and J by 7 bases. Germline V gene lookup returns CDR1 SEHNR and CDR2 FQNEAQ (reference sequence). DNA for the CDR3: TGTGCCAGCAGCCGGGACAGCGGCAATTCACCCCTCCACTTT. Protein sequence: CASSRDSGNSPLHF.

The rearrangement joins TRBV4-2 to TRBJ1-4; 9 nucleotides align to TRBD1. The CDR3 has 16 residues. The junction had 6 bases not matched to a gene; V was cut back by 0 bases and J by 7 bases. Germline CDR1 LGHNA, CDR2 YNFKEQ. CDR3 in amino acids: CASSQDPQGASEKLFF. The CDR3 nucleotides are TGTGCCAGCAGCCAAGATCCACAGGGGGCGAGTGAAAAACTGTTTTTT.

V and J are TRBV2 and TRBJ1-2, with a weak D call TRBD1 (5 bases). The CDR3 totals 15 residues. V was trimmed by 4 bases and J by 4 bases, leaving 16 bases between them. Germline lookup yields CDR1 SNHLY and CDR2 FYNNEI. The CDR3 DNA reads TGTGCCAGCAGTGTCGGGCAGGGTGGGATCTATGGCTACACCTTC. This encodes CASSVGQGGIYGYTF. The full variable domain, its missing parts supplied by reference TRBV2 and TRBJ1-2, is EPEVTQTPSHQVTQMGQEVILRCVPISNHLYFYWYRQILGQKVEFLVSFYNNEISEKSEIFDDQFSVERPDGSNFTLKIRSTKLEDSAMYFCASSVGQGGIYGYTFGSGTRLTVV.

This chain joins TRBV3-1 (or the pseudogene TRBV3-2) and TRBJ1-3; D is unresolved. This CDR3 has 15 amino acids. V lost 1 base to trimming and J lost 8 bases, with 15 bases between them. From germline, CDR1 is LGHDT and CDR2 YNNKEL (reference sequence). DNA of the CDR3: TGTGCCAGCAGCCAAGTATTATCCGGGTCGGACACCATATATTTT. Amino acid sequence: CASSQVLSGSDTIYF.

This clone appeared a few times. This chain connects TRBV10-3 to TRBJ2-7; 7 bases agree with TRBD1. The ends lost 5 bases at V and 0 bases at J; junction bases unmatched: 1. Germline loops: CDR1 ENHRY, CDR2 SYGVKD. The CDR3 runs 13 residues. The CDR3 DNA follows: TGTGCCATCAGTAGACAGGGCTCCTACGAGCAGTACTTC. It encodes CAISRQGSYEQYF.

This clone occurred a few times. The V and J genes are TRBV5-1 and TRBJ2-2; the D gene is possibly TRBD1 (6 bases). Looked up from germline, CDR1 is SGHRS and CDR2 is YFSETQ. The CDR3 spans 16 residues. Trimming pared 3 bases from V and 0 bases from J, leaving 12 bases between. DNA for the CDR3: TGCGCCAGCAGCTCTCAGGGGTTCGCGAACACCGGGGAGCTGTTTTTT. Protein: CASSSQGFANTGELFF.

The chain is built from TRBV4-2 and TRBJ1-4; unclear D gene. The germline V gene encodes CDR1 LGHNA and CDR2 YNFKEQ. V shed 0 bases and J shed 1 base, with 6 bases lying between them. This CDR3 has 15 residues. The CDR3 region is CASSQDSRTNEKLFF. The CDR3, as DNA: TGTGCCAGCAGCCAAGATAGTAGAACTAATGAAAAACTGTTTTTT.

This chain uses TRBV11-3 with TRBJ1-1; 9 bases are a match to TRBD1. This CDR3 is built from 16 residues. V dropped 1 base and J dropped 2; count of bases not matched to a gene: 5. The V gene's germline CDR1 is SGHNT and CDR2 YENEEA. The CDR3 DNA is TGTGCCAGCAGCTTAGTGAGGGACAGGGCTAACACTGAAGCTTTCTTT. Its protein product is CASSLVRDRANTEAFF. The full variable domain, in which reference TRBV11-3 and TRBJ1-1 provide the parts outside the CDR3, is EAGVVQSPRYKIIEKKQPVAFWCNPISGHNTLYWYLQNLGQGPELLIRYENEEAVDDSQLPKDRFSAERLKGVDSTLKIQPAELGDSAVYLCASSLVRDRANTEAFFGQGTRLTVV.

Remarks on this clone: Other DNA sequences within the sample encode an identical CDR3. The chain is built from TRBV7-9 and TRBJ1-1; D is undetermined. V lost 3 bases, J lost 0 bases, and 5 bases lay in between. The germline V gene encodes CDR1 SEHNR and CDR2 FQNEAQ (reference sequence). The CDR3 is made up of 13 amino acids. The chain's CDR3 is CASSFSVNTEAFF. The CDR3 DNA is TGTGCCAGCAGCTTTAGCGTGAACACTGAAGCTTTCTTT.